This TCR beta chain was sequenced in a study of blood T cell repertoires in COVID-19. Study-wide background: The United States, Italy and Spain were the sources of the acute and convalescent COVID-19 samples. T cells, B-cell-depleted T cells, or PBMCs supplied cDNA or gDNA.

Germline V gives CDR1 SGHAT, CDR2 FQDESV (reference sequence). The CDR3 totals 16 residues. V was cut by 5 bases and J by 0 bases, with 16 bases left in between. Original processing methods: Researchers report that nucleated cell counts were estimated from reference gene primer amplification. Clones were read by immunoSEQ multiplex PCR, and TCRdb kept only the in-frame ones, dropping some. V and J calls and clone size come straight from that table; D and trimming were deduced from the DNA. Here the sample spans under 200,000 clones, 65% to 85% being singletons. This clone was counted between two and nine times.

The clonotype was recovered from a woman of 80 years or more with active or convalescent COVID-19. The sequencing input was peripheral blood. The rearrangement uses TRBV11-1 and TRBJ1-2; D is ambiguous. CDR3 loop: CASSPLATTTNYGYTF. DNA for the CDR3: TGTGCCAGCAGCCCCTTAGCGACAACTACTAACTATGGCTACACCTTC.